This T cell receptor (beta chain) was obtained from a study of cytomegalovirus exposure and HLA in healthy donors. Study-level results: TCR beta sequences reportedly predicted most subjects' HLA-A and HLA-B alleles accurately. An observed cluster of highly shared sequence variants was recorded as a likely sequencing artifact. Association with HLA alleles at 0.05 false discovery rate was found for some 18,000 TCR beta sequences in a later analysis.

This clone was found once. Its antigen is unidentified. PCR was performed using 60 Vbeta and 13 Jbeta primers. Libraries were prepared by immunoSEQ multiplex PCR; TCRdb keeps only in-frame clonotypes and omits some of them. In the table there are more than 150,000 clones, around three quarters of which are singletons. Likely unrecorded immune exposures existed in these nominally healthy donors. The clonotype originates from a woman between 25 and 40 years old in good health and CMV-seropositive. The sample consisted of PBMCs.

The CDR3 sequence: CASSSQRGRAFF. The CDR3 region has the DNA TGTGCCAGCAGTTCCCAGAGAGGGCGAGCTTTCTTT. V usage is TRBV7-2 and J usage is TRBJ1-1; D is unresolved. Trimming stripped 6 bases from V and 10 bases from J, with 15 bases between. Germline lookup yields CDR1 SGHTA and CDR2 FQGNSA. The CDR3 has 12 amino acids.